There are many counts of the clone carrying this T cell receptor beta chain. The data derive from a study of T cells in Graves' hyperthyroidism and ophthalmopathy. Hyperthyroidism had been newly diagnosed in patients aged 18 to 65, and its duration was under 2 months. Pregnant or lactating patients were excluded, as were those with uncontrolled infection or other autoimmune disease. The authors took PBMCs from over 8.5 ml fresh peripheral blood. Amplification of TCR beta CDR3 regions used RNA as the template. First-round RT-PCR of the TCR CDR3 relied on the HTBI primer set. TCRdb reprocessed the multiplex PCR reads via MiXCR and lists one record per CDR3 protein. This table has under 400,000 distinct CDR3 sequences, approximately 15% appearing once. Trimming took 0 bases from V and 4 from J; bases not matched to a gene: 3. The CDR3 length is 14 residues. Germline lookup yields CDR1 SGHVS and CDR2 FQNEAQ.

The TCR sequence derives from a woman between 55 and 75 years old with Graves' hyperthyroidism. This chain joins TRBV7-8 and TRBJ2-7, with TRBD1 identical over 7 bases. Sequences were obtained from blood. The CDR3 DNA follows: TGTGCCAGCAGCTTAGCGACAGGGTTGTACGAGCAGTACTTC. Translated, it gives CASSLATGLYEQYF.